The 14 T cell receptor beta chains in this list originate from one sample, sequenced in a study of T cells in localized non-small cell lung cancer. Repertoires were generated with immunoSEQ multiplex PCR, while TCRdb's copy carries only in-frame clones and drops some. The repertoire holds some 64,000 clones, about nine tenths seen once, with roughly 1.9% in the top ten. This material consisted of peripheral blood, taken before any cancer treatment. The source is a woman aged 40-70 years with stage I lung adenocarcinoma.

The rearrangement uses TRBV6-1 and TRBJ2-1; D might be TRBD2 (6 bases). The CDR3 sequence is 16 residues long. Germline-derived CDR1 and CDR2 are MNHNS and SASEGT. Trimming took off 4 bases at V and 5 bases at J, with 18 bases between the two ends. CDR3 bases: TGTGCCAGCAGTGCATTGACGCGCGGGGCCCACAATGAGCAGTTCTTC. Translation: CASSALTRGAHNEQFF.

A few counts support this clone. This chain joins TRBV28 and TRBJ1-1; D not certain. The V gene's germline CDR1 is MDHEN and CDR2 SYDVKM. The V end was cut by 6 bases, the J end by 6 bases, with 11 bases between. The CDR3 has 12 amino acids. CDR3 nucleotides: TGTGCCAGCAGCTCGACAACCCCTGAAGCTTTCTTT. Amino acid sequence: CASSSTTPEAFF. Combining the CDR3 with reference TRBV28 and TRBJ1-1 gives the whole variable domain DVKVTQSSRYLVKRTGEKVFLECVQDMDHENMFWYRQDPGLGLRLIYFSYDVKMKEKGDIPEGYSVSREKKERFSLILESASTNQTSMYLCASSSTTPEAFFGQGTRLTVV.

The chain employs TRBV27 and TRBJ2-7; 8 bases line up with TRBD1. CDR3 length: 13 residues. J lost 2 bases, V lost 7 bases, and 4 bases had no gene match. Germline V gene sequence: CDR1 MNHEY, CDR2 SMNVEV (reference sequence). CDR3 DNA: TGTGCCAGCACCGGGACAGGTACCTACGAGCAGTACTTC. Translation gives CASTGTGTYEQYF.

This chain connects TRBV7-9 to TRBJ1-2, with TRBD1 matching 10 bases. From germline, CDR1 is SEHNR and CDR2 FQNEAQ (reference sequence). Trimming took 5 bases from V and 5 from J; bases not matched to a gene: 2. The CDR3 consists of 13 residues. The CDR3 region is CASSLGQGYGYTF. The CDR3 DNA sequence: TGTGCCAGCAGCCTGGGACAGGGGTATGGCTACACCTTC.

J is TRBJ1-6 and V is TRBV9; D unclear. This CDR3 region has 16 residues. Germline CDR1 is SGDLS and CDR2 is YYNGEE. The V end lost 0 bases, the J end lost 0 bases, and 7 bases lay between the germline ends. DNA of the CDR3: TGTGCCAGCAGCGTAGACCCGAGCTCCTATAATTCACCCCTCCACTTT. Encoded protein: CASSVDPSSYNSPLHF. Using reference TRBV9 and TRBJ1-6 for the parts outside the CDR3, the full variable domain is DSGVTQTPKHLITATGQRVTLRCSPRSGDLSVYWYQQSLDQGLQFLIQYYNGEERAKGNILERFSAQQFPDLHSELNLSSLELGDSALYFCASSVDPSSYNSPLHFGNGTRLTVT.

The gene calls are TRBV12-2 and TRBJ2-7; TRBD2, the table's D call, was not compared with the DNA. TRBV12-2 is classified as a pseudogene. The CDR3 totals 18 residues. CDR3 in DNA: TGTGCAAGTCGCTTTGGGCTGAGCGCTGGCGGGAGGTCGTACGAGCAGTACTTC. It codes for CASRFGLSAGGRSYEQYF.

The J gene is TRBJ1-1, the V gene TRBV10-3; no firm D call. Germline CDR1 is ENHRY and CDR2 is SYGVKD. This CDR3 has 13 residues. Trimming took 6 bases from V and 8 from J, leaving 16 bases between them. CDR3 sequence reads: CAIREREQSEAFF. The CDR3 nucleotides read TGTGCCATCAGAGAGCGGGAGCAGAGCGAAGCTTTCTTT.

The chain combines TRBV11-2 with TRBJ1-4; 8 bases match TRBD1. Germline lookup yields CDR1 SGHAT and CDR2 FQNNGV. Germline trimming cut 5 bases from V and 8 bases from J; bases unmatched to any gene: 10. The CDR3 loop spans 15 amino acids. CDR3 residues: CASSQGAGVGEKLFF. The CDR3 DNA reads TGTGCCAGCAGCCAGGGGGCAGGGGTCGGAGAAAAACTGTTTTTT.

This chain connects TRBV5-6 to TRBJ2-1; 16 bases are a match to TRBD2. Germline V gene lookup returns CDR1 SGHDT and CDR2 YYEEEE. Trimming removed 4 bases from V and 10 bases from J; junction bases left unmatched: 14. The CDR3 is 18 amino acids. The CDR3 region is CASSGIPGLAGGRSEQFF. In nucleotides, the CDR3 is TGTGCCAGCAGCGGAATCCCGGGACTAGCGGGGGGGCGCAGCGAGCAGTTCTTC.

The chain joins TRBV6-4 to TRBJ1-1; D is ambiguous. The V gene's germline CDR1 is MRHNA and CDR2 SNTAGT. The CDR3 runs 13 residues. Trimming removed 5 bases from V and 0 bases from J, with 7 bases in between. In DNA, the CDR3 is TGTGCCAGCAGTAACGCGCTGAACACTGAAGCTTTCTTT. Its translation: CASSNALNTEAFF.

This rearrangement joins TRBV5-6 to TRBJ2-7; 9 bases line up with TRBD2. The trim removed 1 base at V and 3 bases at J, leaving 5 bases unmatched. In germline, CDR1 is SGHDT, CDR2 YYEEEE. The CDR3 contains 15 residues. DNA of the CDR3: TGTGCCAGCAGCTTGATGGTTAGCGGGGGCTACGAGCAGTACTTC. This codes for CASSLMVSGGYEQYF.

V and J are TRBV2 and TRBJ1-1; D uncertain. Trimming left V 8 bases short and J 4 bases short, with 17 bases between. In germline, CDR1 is SNHLY, CDR2 FYNNEI. The CDR3 runs 14 residues. The CDR3 region is CASRAVPDTTEAFF. CDR3 coding DNA: TGTGCCAGCCGGGCAGTCCCAGATACCACTGAAGCTTTCTTT.

This chain links TRBV6-1 with TRBJ2-6; 10 bases map to TRBD1. J gave up 4 bases and V 4 bases, and 4 bases lay outside the gene matches. Germline-derived CDR1 and CDR2 are MNHNS and SASEGT. This CDR3 has 16 residues. The CDR3 reads CASSARQGAGANVLTF. The CDR3 nucleotides read TGTGCCAGCAGTGCCCGACAGGGGGCCGGGGCCAACGTCCTGACTTTC.

The V and J genes are TRBV19 and TRBJ2-2; 7 bases line up with TRBD1. The junction had 13 bases not matched to a gene; V was cut back by 3 bases and J by 6 bases. Per the germline V gene, CDR1 is LNHDA and CDR2 is SQIVND (reference sequence). CDR3 size: 17 residues. CDR3 coding DNA: TGTGCCAGTAGTATCCCTCAACAGGGGAATAAGGCCGGGGAGCTGTTTTTT. It yields the protein CASSIPQQGNKAGELFF.